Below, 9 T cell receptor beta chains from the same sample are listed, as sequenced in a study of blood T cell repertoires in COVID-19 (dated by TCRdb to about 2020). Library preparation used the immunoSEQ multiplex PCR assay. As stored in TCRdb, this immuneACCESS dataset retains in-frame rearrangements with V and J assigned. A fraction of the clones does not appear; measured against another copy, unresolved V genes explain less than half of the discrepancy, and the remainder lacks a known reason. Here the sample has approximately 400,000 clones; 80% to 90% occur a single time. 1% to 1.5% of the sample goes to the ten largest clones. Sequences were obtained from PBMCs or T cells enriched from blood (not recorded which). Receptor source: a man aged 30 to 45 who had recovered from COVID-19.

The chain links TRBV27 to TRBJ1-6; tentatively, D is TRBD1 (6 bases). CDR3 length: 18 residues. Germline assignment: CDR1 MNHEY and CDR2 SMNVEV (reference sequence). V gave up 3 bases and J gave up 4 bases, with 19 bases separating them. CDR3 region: CASSFTGSPRAYNSPLHF. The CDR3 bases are TGTGCCAGCAGTTTCACAGGGTCCCCGCGGGCTTATAATTCACCCCTCCACTTT.

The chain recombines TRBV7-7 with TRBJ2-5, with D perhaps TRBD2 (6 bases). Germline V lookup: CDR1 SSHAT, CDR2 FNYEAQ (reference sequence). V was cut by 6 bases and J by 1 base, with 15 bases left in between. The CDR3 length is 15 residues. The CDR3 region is CASRLGGGSQETQYF. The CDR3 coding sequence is TGTGCCAGCAGACTGGGGGGAGGAAGCCAAGAGACCCAGTACTTC.

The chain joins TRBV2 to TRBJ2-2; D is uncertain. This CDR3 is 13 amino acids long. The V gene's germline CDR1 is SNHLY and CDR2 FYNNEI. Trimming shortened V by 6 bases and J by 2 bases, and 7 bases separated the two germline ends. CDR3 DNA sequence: TGTGCCAGCAGGTCCACAAACACCGGGGAGCTGTTTTTT. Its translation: CASRSTNTGELFF.

The CDR3 sequence: CASSRGDRRSGANVLTF. The CDR3 nucleotides are TGCGCCAGCAGTCGCGGGGACAGGCGCTCTGGGGCCAACGTCCTGACTTTC. The chain recombines TRBV23-1 with TRBJ2-6; 8 bases fit TRBD1. TRBV23-1 belongs to the ORF category, with a function that is uncertain. V was pared by 4 bases and J by 0 bases, with 5 bases of the junction left unmatched. The CDR3 has 17 amino acids.

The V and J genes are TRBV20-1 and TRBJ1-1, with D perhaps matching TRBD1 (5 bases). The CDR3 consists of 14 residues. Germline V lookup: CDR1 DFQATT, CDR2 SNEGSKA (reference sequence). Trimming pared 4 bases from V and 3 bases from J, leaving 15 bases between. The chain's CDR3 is CSANDQGVYTEAFF. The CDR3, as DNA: TGCAGTGCTAATGATCAGGGCGTTTACACTGAAGCTTTCTTT.

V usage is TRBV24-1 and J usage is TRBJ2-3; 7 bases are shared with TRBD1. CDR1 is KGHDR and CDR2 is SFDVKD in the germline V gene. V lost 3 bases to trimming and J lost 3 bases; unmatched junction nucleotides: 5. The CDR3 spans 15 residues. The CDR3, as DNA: TGTGCCACCAGTGATCCTCGACAGGGAACAGATACGCAGTATTTT. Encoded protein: CATSDPRQGTDTQYF.

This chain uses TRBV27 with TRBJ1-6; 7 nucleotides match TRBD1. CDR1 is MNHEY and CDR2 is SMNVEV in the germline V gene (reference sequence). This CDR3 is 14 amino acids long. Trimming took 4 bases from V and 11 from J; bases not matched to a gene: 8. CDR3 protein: CASSYFNRGTPLHF. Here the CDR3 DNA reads TGTGCCAGCAGTTATTTTAACAGGGGCACACCCCTCCACTTT.

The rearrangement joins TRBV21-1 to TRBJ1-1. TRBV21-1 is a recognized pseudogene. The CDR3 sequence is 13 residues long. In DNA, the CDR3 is TGTGCCAGCAGCCCACCTGTACTACTAGGAGCTTTCTTT. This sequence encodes CASSPPVLLGAFF.

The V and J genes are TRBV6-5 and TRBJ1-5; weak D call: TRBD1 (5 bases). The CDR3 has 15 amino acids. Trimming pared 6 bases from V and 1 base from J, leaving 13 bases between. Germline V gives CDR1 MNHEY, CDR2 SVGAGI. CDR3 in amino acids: CASRRDRRSNQPQHF. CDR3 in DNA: TGTGCCAGCAGGCGGGACCGGCGGAGCAATCAGCCCCAGCATTTT.